The sequence of this TCR beta chain was determined in a study of cytomegalovirus exposure and HLA in healthy donors (dated by TCRdb to the late 2010s). A note on the overall study: An earlier analysis of 587 of the donors reported more than 250 Gb of sequence data and 120 million or so unique TCR beta sequences from around 200 million T cells. About 330 gigabases of sequencing data and around 85 million unique TCR sequences made up an early release that covered around 640 HLA-typed donors. Among the roughly 400 genotyped donors, around 81% belonged to the genetic ancestry cluster associated with self-reported Caucasian donors. The study aimed to test whether signatures of past pathogen exposure could be identified by cataloging public T cell receptors. Using immunosequencing, the study profiled T cell repertoires from around 670 subjects and related those repertoires to cytomegalovirus serostatus. Along with the approximately 700-subject first cohort, a separate validation cohort of around 110 different subjects was used. The study combined high-throughput TCR immunosequencing, statistical association of individual TCRs with disease status, and machine learning to predict cytomegalovirus infection status. To study patterns of TCR occurrence, a later analysis re-analyzed previously published TCR beta repertoires from just over 650 donors and added high-resolution HLA genotyping. The later analysis used no new phenotypic data to find candidate immune exposures, relying instead on TCR beta sequences and their occurrence across donors. An earlier analysis of around 540 of the donors applied high-throughput TCR beta sequencing to assess whether each TCR beta V gene segment acted as functional or pseudogenic. Donor age, sex, ethnicity and CMV serostatus were compiled together with the repertoire data. A later genetic analysis used genome-wide SNP genotypes for about 60% of the roughly 700 donors, treating that subset as a discovery cohort. Every discovery cohort repertoire had been produced on one sequencing platform. Both class I and class II loci were covered by HLA typing, at four-digit resolution. Typing coverage differed by locus: A, B, C, DRB1 and DQB1 were typed in about 620-630 donors, DQA1 in about 550, DPA1 in around 610, and DPB1 in 472. Roughly 5 DR-DQ haplotypes were handled as single units for association and clustering, since linkage in the cohort was strong. Across around 400 genotyped donors of the cohort, an average of about 240,000 unique TCR beta nucleotide sequences per donor were sequenced, and roughly 20% of those sequences were non-productive.

The cohort comprised several hundred healthy bone marrow donors. Cohort members were all nominally healthy when sampled, although unrecorded immune exposures were likely present. The donor was CMV seronegative and belonged to the group of around 350 seronegative cohort members. A peripheral blood sample was collected from each donor, and TCR beta sequencing was performed on peripheral blood mononuclear cells. The Qiagen DNeasy Blood Extraction Kit was used to extract genomic DNA from the blood cell samples. The library was obtained by the immunoSEQ multiplex PCR assay. For the multiplex PCR, a mixture combining 60 forward primers for TCR Vbeta segments and 13 reverse primers for TCR Jbeta segments was used. A multiplex PCR assay on genomic DNA amplified the CDR3 region of rearranged TCR beta genes. The amplified TCR beta libraries were sequenced on the Illumina HiSeq System as 87-base-pair reads. Concerning the study's data processing: In a later analysis, tens of millions of unique TCR beta chains were counted across the roughly 700 repertoires, and about 10 million of these chains were shared by at least two donors. Raw reads were error-corrected and collapsed into unique sequences by a nearest-neighbor algorithm in which closely related sequences were merged to remove PCR and sequencing errors. CDR3 sequences were aligned to IMGT reference sequences to assign V, D and J gene segments. For a sequence to be retained, a match of at least six nucleotides to both a V gene segment and a J gene segment was required. Rearrangements were called productive when the CDR3 lacked stop codons and stayed in frame with V and J; all others were non-productive. CDR3 was defined according to IMGT convention as the region running from the second conserved V-encoded cysteine to the conserved J-encoded phenylalanine. The earlier analysis of about 610 of the donors excluded sequences that lacked an unambiguous match to a single V gene segment. An earlier analysis of 500 to 600 of the donors classified V segments as functional when productive rearrangements were above 56.7% and as segregating when the standard deviation between donors was above 5%. A statistical classification framework was built to diagnose cytomegalovirus status from the catalog of TCR beta chain sequences. In a later analysis, TCR nucleotide sequences were compared against IMGT/GENE-DB human TR gene sequences so that V and J genes could be assigned. Using the TCRdist pipeline, a later analysis assigned CDR3 sequences along with most-parsimonious VDJ recombination scenarios. A later analysis defined each TCR beta chain by its CDR3 amino acid sequence plus V-gene family, and excluded reads lacking a unique V-gene family. To address suspected cross-contamination and a sequencing artifact, a later analysis removed over 500 highly shared, low-generation-probability nucleotide sequences. A later analysis calculated a clonal expansion index for each public chain from normalized within-repertoire ranks of inferred template counts. A later analysis computed generation probabilities with a VDJ recombination model fitted to out-of-frame rearrangements, and checked the results against IGoR. In a later analysis, hypergeometric tests were used to score TCR-TCR, TCR-HLA and TCR-CMV co-occurrence, with a repertoire-size bias correction applied to TCR pairs. In a later analysis, false discovery rates were estimated by permuting HLA or CMV assignments 20 times. In a later analysis, co-occurring TCRs were grouped using DBSCAN, with TCRdist sequence similarity added in when clustering inside HLA-allele-positive subsets. Repertoires with fewer than 30,000 or more than 120,000 public chains, plus five repertoires with anomalous nucleotide sharing, were excluded from co-occurrence clustering. Not all clones reach the TCRdb copy of this immuneACCESS table, which keeps in-frame sequences only. Checked studies attribute under half of the gap to unresolved V genes and leave the rest unexplained. V and J calls and clone size are as listed in that table; D and trimming were resolved from the DNA. The table for this sample lists fewer than 250,000 clones; 65% to 85% of them were counted only once. Together, the top ten hold around 1.6% of the sample.

This clone was counted a few times. Its antigen is not yet known. One base away there is no much larger clone; base qualities are not given. Summary of the overall study and its limitations: According to the authors, the approach could potentially be generalized to other disease states and immunological phenotypes. A group of highly shared sequence variants was considered likely to be a technical artifact of the sequencing pipeline. Strong co-occurrence of HLA alleles, especially DR and DQ, made assigning TCR associations to individual alleles difficult. In a later analysis, most CMV-associated TCR beta chains were found to appear HLA-restricted, with HLA associations seemingly driven largely by CMV exposure. According to a later analysis, TCR association rates differed among HLA loci, with DRB1 alleles showing the most associated TCRs and HLA-C alleles showing the fewest. Three of the identified cytomegalovirus-associated TCR beta chains were confirmed in vitro to be specific for cytomegalovirus antigens. HLA typing was unavailable for some donors at each locus, so association tests used only the typed subset. Most TCR sequences were observed very rarely across donors, whereas some public TCRs were present in many individuals. For the cohort, immune exposure information was limited to CMV serostatus. The study listed around 160 TCR beta chains as associated with cytomegalovirus. A later genetic analysis reported fewer N-insertions in productive TCRs among donors in an Asian-associated ancestry cluster than the roughly 700-donor mean. A later genetic analysis associated a missense DCLRE1C variant with V-gene and J-gene trimming of TCR beta chains, and an independent cohort replicated the association. In a later analysis, several top co-occurrence clusters were reported to appear linked to parvovirus B19, influenza, CMV and Epstein-Barr virus. In a later analysis, HLA-associated TCR beta chains showed more clonal expansion and lower generation probabilities than non-associated chains that were equally common. Sequencing depth was assumed to be roughly uniform across donors in the presence/absence analyses, though that assumption may not hold. Correlated functional status among segregating V segments might be attributable to linkage disequilibrium, but an unknown experimental factor could not be ruled out. In an earlier analysis of roughly 500 of the donors, most TCR beta V segments appeared in productive rearrangements about 87% or about 30% of the time, broadly matching IMGT annotations. The cohort was sequenced for TCR beta chains only, and without alpha or paired-chain data the features that could be detected were limited. A further reported finding was that TCR beta sequences accurately predicted the HLA-A and HLA-B alleles for most subjects in the first cohort. At a false discovery rate of 0.05, a later analysis linked about 16,000 TCR beta sequences to specific HLA alleles. Cytomegalovirus status was reported to be diagnosed by the classifier with high specificity and sensitivity in both the original and validation cohorts. The earlier analysis of 587 of the donors excluded 15 to 20 rarely observed V segments, including chromosome 9 orphons, because counts were too low.

The sequence was obtained from a woman aged 18-29 years in good health and CMV-seronegative. The specimen was PBMCs.

In nucleotides, the sequence is TGTGCCACCAGCAGAGATTCGGCAGGGCGATACTACGAGCAGTACTTC. It translates as CATSRDSAGRYYEQYF. The chain is assembled from TRBV15 and TRBJ2-7; perhaps TRBD1 is the D gene, with 5 bases matching. CDR1 LNHNV and CDR2 YYDKDF are derived from the germline V gene (reference sequence). V is shortened by 0 bases, J by 3 bases, and the region joining them spans 15 bases. Taken from cysteine to phenylalanine, the CDR3 has 16 residues. Just the 48-base CDR3 DNA is kept, in frame starting at base 1.